The present TCR beta chain was sequenced within a study of control samples from healthy donors and cancer patients (dated by TCRdb to 2018 to 2021). The method behind the library was the immunoSEQ multiplex PCR assay. TCRdb re-hosts the immuneACCESS table, in-frame sequences only. Its copies lack some clones; in the studies checked, an unresolved V gene accounts for under half of them, and the cause for the rest is not known. In this sample the table shows just over 90,000 clones, about 88% of which occur a single time. Of the sample, roughly 1.3% falls within the top ten clones. The CDR3 goes from the cysteine to the phenylalanine over 16 residues. Only CDR3 DNA is held: 48 bases, read in frame from base 1. V is trimmed back by 0 bases and J by 3 bases, and the junction contains 3 bases that no gene match accounts for. Sequences LNHNV (CDR1) and YYDKDF (CDR2) are obtained from the germline V gene (reference sequence).

In the case of this clone: Its cognate antigen has yet to be identified. Per-nucleotide qualities are absent, and no much larger clonotype sits a single base away.

The rearranged chain carries TRBV15 and TRBJ1-1; a stretch of 11 junction bases matches TRBD1. Sequencing was performed on blood. This clonotype was sampled from a woman aged 45-65 years in good health. The CDR3 sequence is CATSRDLGQGDTEAFF. The DNA sequence follows: TGTGCCACCAGCAGAGATTTGGGACAGGGGGACACTGAAGCTTTCTTT.